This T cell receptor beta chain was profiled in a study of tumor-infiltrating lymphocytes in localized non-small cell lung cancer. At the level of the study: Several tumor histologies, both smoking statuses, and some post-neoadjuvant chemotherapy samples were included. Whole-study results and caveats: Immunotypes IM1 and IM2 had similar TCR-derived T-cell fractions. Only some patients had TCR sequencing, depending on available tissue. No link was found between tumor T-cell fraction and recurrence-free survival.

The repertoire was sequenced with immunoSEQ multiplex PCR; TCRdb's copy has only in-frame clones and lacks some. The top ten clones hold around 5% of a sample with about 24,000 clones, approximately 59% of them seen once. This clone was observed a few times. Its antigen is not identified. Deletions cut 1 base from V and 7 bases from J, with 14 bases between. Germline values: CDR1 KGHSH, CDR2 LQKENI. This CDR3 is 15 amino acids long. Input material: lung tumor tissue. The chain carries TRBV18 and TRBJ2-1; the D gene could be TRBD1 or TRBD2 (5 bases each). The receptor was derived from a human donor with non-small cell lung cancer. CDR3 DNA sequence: TGTGCCAGCTCACCACGTCAGGGAGCTAGTAATGAGCAGTTCTTC. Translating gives CASSPRQGASNEQFF.